The 22 T cell receptor beta chains in this list originate from one sample, sequenced in a study of cytomegalovirus exposure and HLA in healthy donors. Vbeta (60) and Jbeta (13) primers were used in the PCR. Libraries were prepared by immunoSEQ multiplex PCR; TCRdb keeps only in-frame clonotypes and omits some of them. The repertoire holds some 110,000 clones, with over 70% as singletons. The sequenced material came from PBMCs. The receptors stem from a man aged 35 to 55 in good health and CMV-seronegative.

This chain joins TRBV15 and TRBJ1-5; D unclear. Trimming took off 0 bases at V and 1 base at J, with 4 bases between the two ends. The germline V gene encodes CDR1 LNHNV and CDR2 YYDKDF (reference sequence). The length of the CDR3 is 14 residues. As DNA, the CDR3 is TGTGCCACCAGCAGAGAACAGAGCAATCAGCCCCAGCATTTT. It specifies CATSREQSNQPQHF. The variable domain in full, with the rest retrieved from reference TRBV15 and TRBJ1-5, is DAMVIQNPRYQVTQFGKPVTLSCSQTLNHNVMYWYQQKSSQAPKLLFHYYDKDFNNEADTPDNFQSRRPNTSFCFLDIRSPGLGDTAMYLCATSREQSNQPQHFGDGTRLSIL.

V gene TRBV11-2 combines with J gene TRBJ1-4; 7 bases align to TRBD1. V lost 1 base to trimming and J lost 8 bases; unmatched junction nucleotides: 4. The CDR3 extends over 14 amino acids. Germline loops: CDR1 SGHAT, CDR2 FQNNGV. In nucleotides, the CDR3 is TGTGCCAGCAGCTTAGTTCAGGGGGACGAAAAACTGTTTTTT. Translating it yields CASSLVQGDEKLFF.

This chain links TRBV19 with TRBJ2-1, with 12 bases identical to TRBD2. The CDR3 loop spans 16 amino acids. V was clipped by 6 bases and J by 9 bases; unmatched bases: 12. The germline V gene encodes CDR1 LNHDA and CDR2 SQIVND (reference sequence). Here the CDR3 DNA reads TGTGCCAGTAGAGAAACGGCTAGCGGGAGGGCCGGTGAGCAGTTCTTC. Translation: CASRETASGRAGEQFF.

The chain recombines TRBV7-9 with TRBJ1-4; D may be TRBD1 (6 bases). The CDR3 is made up of 16 amino acids. Trimming stripped 3 bases from V and 8 bases from J, with 19 bases between. Germline loops: CDR1 SEHNR, CDR2 FQNEAQ (reference sequence). The CDR3: CASSLKTTGPGEKLFF. The DNA of the CDR3 is TGTGCCAGCAGCTTGAAAACGACAGGTCCAGGGGAAAAACTGTTTTTT.

The rearrangement uses TRBV5-4 and TRBJ1-2; 7 positions agree with TRBD1. The V gene end was trimmed by 0 bases and the J gene end by 4 bases; junction bases not matched to a gene: 6. There are 15 residues in the CDR3. The germline V gene encodes CDR1 SGHNT and CDR2 YYREEE (reference sequence). CDR3 sequence (DNA): TGTGCCAGCAGCTTGGGTGCAGGGGGGAGCTATGGCTACACCTTC. Residues: CASSLGAGGSYGYTF.

The chain combines TRBV9 with TRBJ2-2, with D maybe TRBD2 (6 bases). Germline values: CDR1 SGDLS, CDR2 YYNGEE. Trimming took off 4 bases at V and 1 base at J, with 11 bases between the two ends. This CDR3 comprises 15 residues. The CDR3 spells CASSPLGGNTGELFF. CDR3 sequence (DNA): TGTGCCAGCAGCCCTCTGGGGGGGAACACCGGGGAGCTGTTTTTT.

V is TRBV7-8 and J is TRBJ2-1, with D uncertain. Germline values: CDR1 SGHVS, CDR2 FQNEAQ. This CDR3 region has 13 residues. V was shortened by 5 bases and J by 4 bases, with 9 bases between the two germline ends. Here the CDR3 reads CASSASVYNEQFF. The CDR3 coding sequence is TGTGCCAGCAGCGCCAGTGTTTACAATGAGCAGTTCTTC. Using reference TRBV7-8 and TRBJ2-1 for the parts outside the CDR3, the full variable domain is GAGVSQSPRYKVAKRGQDVALRCDPISGHVSLFWYQQALGQGPEFLTYFQNEAQLDKSGLPSDRFFAERPEGSVSTLKIQRTQQEDSAVYLCASSASVYNEQFFGPGTRLTVL.

This clone was seen more than once but under ten times. The chain is built from TRBV27 and TRBJ2-7; 7 positions agree with TRBD1. Germline CDR1 reads MNHEY; CDR2 reads SMNVEV (reference sequence). The trim removed 5 bases at V and 6 bases at J, leaving 7 bases unmatched. The CDR3 is made up of 13 amino acids. The CDR3 reads CASSTQDRSEQYF. Here the CDR3 DNA reads TGTGCCAGCAGTACCCAGGACAGGAGCGAGCAGTACTTC.

The chain is built from TRBV6-1 and TRBJ1-5; 7 bases fit TRBD1. CDR1 is MNHNS and CDR2 is SASEGT in the germline V gene. The CDR3 runs 15 residues. The ends lost 6 bases at V and 7 bases at J; junction bases unmatched: 12. CDR3 protein: CASSLTGRWGQPQHF. CDR3 sequence (DNA): TGTGCCAGCAGCTTGACAGGGAGGTGGGGGCAGCCCCAGCATTTT.

This chain links TRBV19 with TRBJ2-3; 8 bases agree with TRBD2. Germline assignment: CDR1 LNHDA and CDR2 SQIVND (reference sequence). The CDR3 sequence is 17 residues long. J gave up 0 bases and V 3 bases, and 8 bases lay outside the gene matches. CDR3 in DNA: TGTGCCAGTAGTATCCCACTAGCGGAAACTAGCACAGATACGCAGTATTTT. It is translated as CASSIPLAETSTDTQYF.

The rearrangement joins TRBV6-1 to TRBJ2-3; D perhaps matches TRBD1 (6 bases). The germline CDR1 and CDR2 sequences are MNHNS and SASEGT. The CDR3 is 12 amino acids. Trimming took 10 bases from V and 2 from J, leaving 10 bases between them. The CDR3 is CAIRQDTDTQYF. The CDR3 DNA reads as TGTGCCATCCGACAGGACACAGATACGCAGTATTTT.

This chain joins TRBV29-1 and TRBJ2-7; maybe TRBD2 (6 bases). Germline CDR1 SQVTM, CDR2 ANQGSEA. V shed 6 bases and J shed 3 bases, with 18 bases lying between them. The CDR3 extends over 14 amino acids. In nucleotides, the CDR3 is TGCAGCGTGGTCCTTGGACTACACGACTACGAGCAGTACTTC. It encodes CSVVLGLHDYEQYF.

The chain uses TRBV29-1 and TRBJ1-1, with D hard to call. V was cut by 4 bases and J by 5 bases, with 17 bases left in between. The CDR3 contains 14 residues. Germline CDR1 and CDR2: SQVTM and ANQGSEA. CDR3 region: CSVAGIWRETEAFF. Here the CDR3 DNA reads TGCAGCGTTGCGGGGATATGGCGGGAGACTGAAGCTTTCTTT.

The rearrangement uses TRBV5-1 and TRBJ2-3, with 14 bases lining up with TRBD2. The CDR3 consists of 15 residues. Germline CDR1 and CDR2: SGHRS and YFSETQ. The V and J ends lost 4 bases and 6 bases, in that order; junction bases with no gene match: 4. The CDR3 sequence: CASSPGTSGGDTQYF. Written as DNA, the CDR3 is TGCGCCAGCAGCCCTGGGACTAGCGGGGGTGATACGCAGTATTTT.

The chain is built from TRBV13 and TRBJ1-1; weak D call: TRBD1 (6 bases). The germline gives CDR1 PRHDT, CDR2 FYEKMQ (reference sequence). CDR3 size: 15 residues. Deletions cut 4 bases from V and 2 bases from J, with 14 bases between. The CDR3 DNA reads as TGTGCCAGCAGCTGGACAGCTTCTTCCAACACTGAAGCTTTCTTT. It is translated as CASSWTASSNTEAFF.

The V call is TRBV5-1, the J call TRBJ2-1; D is unresolved. The germline gives CDR1 SGHRS, CDR2 YFSETQ. V lost 0 bases to trimming and J lost 8 bases, with 3 bases between them. The CDR3 runs 11 residues. CDR3 region: CASSLEHEQFF. CDR3 sequence (DNA): TGCGCCAGCAGCTTGGAGCATGAGCAGTTCTTC. The whole variable domain, filled in from reference TRBV5-1 and TRBJ2-1, reads KAGVTQTPRYLIKTRGQQVTLSCSPISGHRSVSWYQQTPGQGLQFLFEYFSETQRNKGNFPGRFSGRQFSNSRSEMNVSTLELGDSALYLCASSLEHEQFFGPGTRLTVL.

This clone was picked up a small number of times. The chain carries TRBV23-1 and TRBJ1-4; TRBD1 matches at 9 bases. TRBV23-1 is an ORF, and what it does is uncertain. The junction had 7 bases not matched to a gene; V was cut back by 7 bases and J by 7 bases. CDR3 length: 14 residues. For the CDR3, the DNA is TGCGCCAGCAACAAACAGGGGGCATTTGAAAAACTGTTTTTT. Protein: CASNKQGAFEKLFF.

The chain combines TRBV6-5 with TRBJ2-7, with 8 nucleotides matching TRBD1. Germline CDR1 and CDR2: MNHEY and SVGAGI. Trimming took 6 bases from V and 3 from J; bases not matched to a gene: 4. The CDR3 is 13 residues long. Here the CDR3 DNA reads TGTGCCAGCAGAGAGGACAGGGTCTACGAGCAGTACTTC. This encodes CASREDRVYEQYF.

The CDR3 loop reads CAWSDNGRPPETQYF. CDR3 sequence (DNA): TGTGCCTGGAGCGATAACGGGAGGCCCCCAGAGACCCAGTACTTC. J is TRBJ2-5 and V is TRBV30, with 7 bases aligning to TRBD2. V was pared by 3 bases and J by 4 bases, with 11 bases of the junction left unmatched. Looked up from germline, CDR1 is GTSNPN and CDR2 is SVGIG (reference sequence). The CDR3 consists of 15 residues.

The V gene is TRBV6-5, the J gene TRBJ1-1; D is undetermined. The CDR3 consists of 16 residues. The germline V gene encodes CDR1 MNHEY and CDR2 SVGAGI. V was shortened by 0 bases and J by 0 bases, with 11 bases between the two germline ends. CDR3 in DNA: TGTGCCAGCAGTTACTCGATTCTCGGGGTGAACACTGAAGCTTTCTTT. Translated: CASSYSILGVNTEAFF.

The CDR3 loop is CASRPLTAQETQYF. The CDR3, as DNA: TGCGCCAGCAGGCCTTTGACAGCCCAAGAGACCCAGTACTTC. The chain employs TRBV5-1 and TRBJ2-5; D is perhaps TRBD1 (5 bases). V was shortened by 5 bases and J by 1 base, with 12 bases between the two germline ends. The CDR3 extends over 14 amino acids. Germline CDR1 and CDR2: SGHRS and YFSETQ.

This clone was picked up one time. The chain uses TRBV2 and TRBJ2-2; D possibly corresponds to TRBD1 (6 bases). Germline CDR1 and CDR2: SNHLY and FYNNEI. The CDR3 totals 15 residues. The V end lost 1 base, the J end lost 6 bases, and 12 bases lay between the germline ends. Written as DNA, the CDR3 is TGTGCCAGCAGTGAAGAAGCAGGGGTCGCCGGGGAGCTGTTTTTT. Translation gives CASSEEAGVAGELFF.